This T cell receptor (beta chain) was identified in a study of metastatic and nonmetastatic thyroid tumors (dated by TCRdb to 2018 to 2021). Turning to the overall study: Repertoires were compared across peripheral blood and tumor or nodule tissue samples from malignant and benign thyroid patients. What the research found in general, with its limitations: In both blood and tumor samples, TCR beta diversity was reported to be significantly higher in malignant tumors than in benign nodules.

None of the patients had been given any treatment before thyroid surgery. Using T-cell receptor beta sequencing, the researchers looked back retrospectively at clinical samples from patients, gathered between the early 2010s and the late 2010s. V is clipped by 8 bases and J by 4 bases, and the sequence between their germline boundaries is 17 bases long. The germline V gene supplies CDR1 MDHEN and CDR2 SYDVKM. The CDR3 numbers 14 residues from cysteine through phenylalanine. This entry keeps only the CDR3 DNA: 42 bases, framed from base 1. The receptor library was made with PCR. The reads were generated on an Illumina HiSeq 4000. High-throughput sequencing was used to profile the TCR beta-chain CDR3 region of each patient. The authors' pipeline ran thus. CDR3 differences across clinicopathological groups were used to build a classifier for discriminating distant-metastatic papillary thyroid cancer patients. To measure repertoire diversity the researchers used the Shannon index, while the Morisita-Horn index served to gauge how similar the tumor and blood repertoires were. TCRdb handled the public reads itself, with Q25 trimming in fastp and clone calling in MiXCR, and kept productive beta chains. None of the V and J calls come from the authors' own analysis; TCRdb made them. The sample records roughly 98,000 clones, about 15% of which are singletons. 3.6% of the sample is held by the ten biggest clonotypes.

This clone has a count of ten or more. Its antigen target is currently unknown. No much larger clone exists at a distance of one base, and base qualities are not known. The sequence derives from a female donor with papillary thyroid cancer or a benign thyroid nodule (not recorded which). Some clones in this sample may be carry-over from other donors' samples. The material sequenced was blood. This chain joins TRBV28 to TRBJ2-5; the D element might be TRBD1 or TRBD2, as each aligns at 5 bases. The base sequence is TGTGCCAGCGCCTCATTAGGGACGGGAGAGACCCAGTACTTC. Its protein reads: CASASLGTGETQYF.